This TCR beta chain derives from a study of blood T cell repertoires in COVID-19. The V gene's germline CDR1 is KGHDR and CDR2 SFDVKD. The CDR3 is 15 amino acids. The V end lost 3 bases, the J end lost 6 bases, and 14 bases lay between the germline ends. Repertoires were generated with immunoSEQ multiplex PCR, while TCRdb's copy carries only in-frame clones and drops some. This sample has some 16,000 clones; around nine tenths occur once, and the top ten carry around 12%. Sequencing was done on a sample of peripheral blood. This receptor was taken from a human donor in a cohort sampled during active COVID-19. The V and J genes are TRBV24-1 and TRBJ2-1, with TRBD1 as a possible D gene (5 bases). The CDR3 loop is CATSDPATRVNEQFF. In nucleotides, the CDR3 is TGTGCCACCAGTGATCCCGCCACCAGGGTCAATGAGCAGTTCTTC.